This T cell receptor (beta chain) was sequenced in a study of shared clonotypes between healthy human individuals. V lost 4 bases, J lost 4 bases, and 13 bases lay in between. CDR3 length: 14 residues. Germline CDR1 reads ENHRY; CDR2 reads SYGVKD. The data were produced by immunoSEQ multiplex PCR, yet TCRdb's version contains in-frame clones alone and is incomplete. The table includes about 100,000 clones, over 65% detected once. Sequencing was done on a sample of memory CD8+ T cells sorted from blood. Stated subset: CD45RO+ cells pooled with CCR7-negative TemRA cells. This chain links TRBV10-3 with TRBJ1-1; possible D gene TRBD1, 5 bases. The clonotype originates from a woman aged 30 to 39 in good health. DNA for the CDR3: TGTGCCATCAGTGTATCAGGGTTGGGCACTGAAGCTTTCTTT. This translates into CAISVSGLGTEAFF.